The sequence of this T cell receptor beta chain was determined in a study of T cell responses to AZD1222 COVID-19 vaccine. As for the study in general: Combined were second doses at about 4 or about 12 weeks. Findings and limits, study-wide: Seropositive at baseline were only 5 or 6 AZD1222 recipients. Spike as a whole was targeted by vaccine-associated CD4 TCRs, dominant at 160-218 and 743-854.

The V gene lost 4 bases and the J gene lost 10 bases, with 22 bases spanning the gap. The germline CDR1 and CDR2 sequences are MNHEY and SVGAGI. There are 15 residues in the CDR3. Using immunoSEQ multiplex PCR, the repertoire was profiled, and TCRdb retains in-frame clones only, with some absent. Of more than 95,000 clones detected, around nine tenths appear once; the ten largest clones hold 8% to 10%. Note on this clone: Its target is unknown.

The origin of this receptor is an adult in good health. The chain employs TRBV6-5 and TRBJ1-1, with a weak D call TRBD1 (5 bases). The input for sequencing was peripheral blood, taken on day 0 of AZD1222 vaccination. The CDR3 DNA is TGTGCCAGCAGTTCCCTCCCGGTCACCACAGGTAGAGCTTTCTTT. Its protein product is CASSSLPVTTGRAFF.